The 23 T cell receptor beta chains given below trace back to one sample, sequenced in a study of blood T cell repertoires in COVID-19. The assay was immunoSEQ multiplex PCR, and TCRdb's table has in-frame clones only and misses some. The profile covers under 400,000 clones, with around 91% appearing a single time and 6.5% to 7% taken by the ten largest. Sequencing used peripheral blood. These receptors all come from a man aged 18 to 30 with active or convalescent COVID-19.

The chain combines TRBV2 with TRBJ1-2; TRBD1 agrees at 10 bases. The CDR3 is 14 amino acids. The junction had 4 bases not matched to a gene; V was cut back by 4 bases and J by 5 bases. Germline CDR1 is SNHLY and CDR2 is FYNNEI. CDR3 region: CASSGGQGGYGYTF. The CDR3 DNA follows: TGTGCCAGCAGTGGCGGACAGGGGGGTTATGGCTACACCTTC.

The CDR3 DNA reads as TGTGCCAGCAGGTCCGCCGGGATGAACACTGAAGCTTTCTTT. Protein sequence: CASRSAGMNTEAFF. This chain uses TRBV7-2 with TRBJ1-1; D unclear. Trimming left V 6 bases short and J 0 bases short, with 11 bases between. There are 14 residues in the CDR3. The germline CDR1 and CDR2 sequences are SGHTA and FQGNSA.

The chain links TRBV27 to TRBJ1-1; no definite D call. The CDR3 totals 14 residues. The germline V gene has CDR1 MNHEY and CDR2 SMNVEV (reference sequence). With 4 bases removed from V and 1 base from J, the gap between germline ends came to 10 bases. The CDR3 loop reads CASSSPYWNTEAFF. In nucleotides, the CDR3 is TGTGCCAGCAGTTCCCCTTACTGGAACACTGAAGCTTTCTTT.

This clone showed up just a few times. This chain joins TRBV6-1 and TRBJ1-5; D possibly corresponds to TRBD1 (5 bases). The V gene's germline CDR1 is MNHNS and CDR2 SASEGT. The CDR3 is made up of 10 amino acids. The V gene lost 11 bases and the J gene lost 9 bases, with 11 bases spanning the gap. CDR3 DNA: TGTGCCGGGGGGTCTGCGCCCCAGCATTTT. This codes for CAGGSAPQHF.

The CDR3 region has the DNA TGTGCCGTGGGGAGGGGCACCGGGGAGCTGTTTTTT. Translated: CAVGRGTGELFF. The chain couples TRBV6-5 to TRBJ2-2; 7 bases are shared with TRBD2. Trimming cost V 11 bases and J 4 bases; bases outside gene matches: 4. The CDR3 extends over 12 amino acids. Germline values: CDR1 MNHEY, CDR2 SVGAGI.

The V gene is TRBV18, the J gene TRBJ2-4, with 8 bases that match TRBD1. The CDR3 extends over 14 amino acids. V lost 4 bases, J lost 4 bases, and 3 bases stayed unmatched. In germline, CDR1 is KGHSH, CDR2 LQKENI. The CDR3: CASSLTGAKNIQYF. The CDR3 region has the DNA TGTGCCAGCTCACTGACAGGGGCAAAAAACATTCAGTACTTC.

The chain employs TRBV9 and TRBJ2-1, with D hard to call. Looked up from germline, CDR1 is SGDLS and CDR2 is YYNGEE. The V and J ends lost 1 base and 4 bases respectively, with 6 bases between them. This CDR3 is built from 13 residues. Here the CDR3 DNA reads TGTGCCAGCAGCGTACCCAGGTACAATGAGCAGTTCTTC. Protein product: CASSVPRYNEQFF.

The sample holds one count of this clone. CDR3 in amino acids: CASSLLARGGVHEQYF. The CDR3 nucleotides are TGTGCCAGCAGTTTATTGGCCCGAGGGGGAGTCCACGAGCAGTACTTC. The chain uses TRBV28 and TRBJ2-7, with D maybe TRBD1 (6 bases). This CDR3 is built from 16 residues. Germline lookup yields CDR1 MDHEN and CDR2 SYDVKM. Trimming removed 1 base at V and 5 bases at J, with 18 bases between.

The chain couples TRBV3-1 (or the pseudogene TRBV3-2) to TRBJ2-6; no clear D. The V gene lost 3 bases and the J gene lost 2 bases, with 20 bases spanning the gap. This CDR3 comprises 19 residues. Germline V gene sequence: CDR1 LGHDT, CDR2 YNNKEL (reference sequence). The CDR3 here is CASSQARSGRWTGANVLTF. The CDR3 coding sequence is TGTGCCAGCAGCCAGGCCCGATCAGGCCGTTGGACTGGGGCCAACGTCCTGACTTTC.

V usage is TRBV6-5 and J usage is TRBJ1-5; 10 positions match TRBD1. The CDR3 is made up of 15 amino acids. The junction had 6 bases not matched to a gene; V was cut back by 6 bases and J by 4 bases. From germline, CDR1 is MNHEY and CDR2 SVGAGI. The CDR3 nucleotides are TGTGCCAGCAGAGGGGACAGGGGCGGGAATCAGCCCCAGCATTTT. It translates to CASRGDRGGNQPQHF.

Only one count was recorded for this clone. V is TRBV7-2 and J is TRBJ1-6, with D hard to call. V lost 4 bases, J lost 2 bases, and 12 bases lay in between. Germline CDR1 is SGHTA and CDR2 is FQGNSA. This CDR3 spans 16 amino acids. The CDR3 DNA follows: TGTGCCAGCAGCTCCGGCGGGAGGGCCTATAATTCACCCCTCCACTTT. Translated, it gives CASSSGGRAYNSPLHF.

Many counts were recorded for this clone. The chain links TRBV6-1 to TRBJ2-2, with D perhaps TRBD1 (6 bases). The length of the CDR3 is 14 residues. Trimming took 1 base from V and 3 from J, leaving 6 bases between them. The germline V gene encodes CDR1 MNHNS and CDR2 SASEGT. The CDR3 protein is CASSEGTDTGELFF. DNA of the CDR3: TGTGCCAGCAGTGAAGGGACAGACACCGGGGAGCTGTTTTTT.

The chain carries TRBV24-1 and TRBJ2-1; D may be TRBD1 (5 bases). Germline lookup yields CDR1 KGHDR and CDR2 SFDVKD. Trimming removed 3 bases at V and 4 bases at J, with 9 bases between. The CDR3 has 14 amino acids. CDR3 amino acids: CATSDTTVYNEQFF. DNA of the CDR3: TGTGCCACCAGTGATACGACAGTTTACAATGAGCAGTTCTTC.

The chain combines TRBV27 with TRBJ1-5, with a tentative D call TRBD1 (5 bases). The CDR3 is 16 residues long. Per germline, CDR1 MNHEY and CDR2 SMNVEV (reference sequence). V lost 1 base to trimming and J lost 2 bases, with 12 bases between them. The DNA for the CDR3 is TGTGCCAGCAGTTTATTCGCAGGGTTGGGCAATCAGCCCCAGCATTTT. It is translated as CASSLFAGLGNQPQHF.

This chain uses TRBV30 with TRBJ1-2, with TRBD1 as a possible D gene (5 bases). V lost 0 bases, J lost 4 bases, and 12 bases lay in between. Germline CDR1 GTSNPN, CDR2 SVGIG (reference sequence). The length of the CDR3 is 14 residues. As DNA, the CDR3 is TGTGCCTGGAGTGTACTCGGGGGGTTCTATGGCTACACCTTC. It encodes CAWSVLGGFYGYTF.

The V and J genes are TRBV18 and TRBJ2-2; TRBD2 agrees at 10 bases. This CDR3 is built from 15 residues. With 8 bases clipped from V and 1 base from J, the junction kept 4 bases outside the gene matches. CDR1 KGHSH and CDR2 LQKENI come from the germline V gene. In DNA form, the CDR3 reads TGTGCCAGCCATACTAGCGGGATGAACACCGGGGAGCTGTTTTTT. This sequence encodes CASHTSGMNTGELFF.

CDR3 loop: CASSKGLRGGEKLFF. The CDR3 DNA reads as TGTGCCAGCAGCAAAGGTTTAAGGGGGGGCGAAAAACTGTTTTTT. V gene TRBV14 combines with J gene TRBJ1-4, with D tentatively TRBD1 (6 bases). Germline V gives CDR1 SGHDN, CDR2 FVKESK. This CDR3 comprises 15 residues. Trimming took 5 bases from V and 8 from J, leaving 18 bases between them.

The chain uses TRBV15 and TRBJ1-4; 11 nucleotides match TRBD1. The CDR3 covers 21 residues. Trimming at V came to 5 bases and at J to 2 bases, leaving 19 bases not matched to a gene. Germline V gene data show CDR1 as LNHNV and CDR2 as YYDKDF (reference sequence). Here the CDR3 DNA reads TGTGCCACCAGCCGAACCGGACAGGGGGCGGAAGCTGCGGAGACTAATGAAAAACTGTTTTTT. It codes for CATSRTGQGAEAAETNEKLFF.

The rearrangement uses TRBV18 and TRBJ2-7; D may be TRBD2 (6 bases). The V and J ends lost 2 bases and 0 bases respectively, with 11 bases between them. The CDR3 length is 15 residues. Germline CDR1 is KGHSH and CDR2 is LQKENI. Here the CDR3 reads CASSPGGTVSYEQYF. The CDR3 bases are TGTGCCAGCTCACCAGGGGGGACGGTCTCCTACGAGCAGTACTTC.

This chain uses TRBV12-5 with TRBJ2-1; tentatively, D is TRBD2 (6 bases). V lost 2 bases and J 7 bases, leaving 12 bases between the germline ends. The germline CDR1 and CDR2 sequences are LGHNT and FRNRAP. The CDR3 has 14 residues. The CDR3 coding sequence is TGTGCTAGTGGTTTGAACTCCGGGGGTAATGAGCAGTTCTTC. The encoded protein is CASGLNSGGNEQFF.

The genes are TRBV7-2 and TRBJ2-5, with 9 bases that match TRBD2. The V gene end was trimmed by 4 bases and the J gene end by 5 bases; junction bases not matched to a gene: 11. Germline V gives CDR1 SGHTA, CDR2 FQGNSA. CDR3 size: 16 residues. The CDR3 DNA follows: TGTGCCAGCAGCTCCGCCATAGCGGGAGTCGGGGAGACCCAGTACTTC. Protein: CASSSAIAGVGETQYF.

The chain recombines TRBV7-9 with TRBJ1-2, with D possibly being TRBD1 (6 bases). CDR3 length equals 15 residues. With 5 bases removed from V and 3 bases from J, the gap between germline ends came to 16 bases. Germline CDR1 and CDR2: SEHNR and FQNEAQ (reference sequence). The CDR3 bases are TGTGCCAGCAGCGCAAGAGAACAGGGTCACTATGGCTACACCTTC. This translates into CASSAREQGHYGYTF.

This chain joins TRBV19 and TRBJ1-1; D remains ambiguous. Germline V gene data show CDR1 as LNHDA and CDR2 as SQIVND (reference sequence). Deletions cut 5 bases from V and 0 bases from J, with 10 bases between. The length of the CDR3 is 14 residues. CDR3 sequence reads: CASSSGEVNTEAFF. CDR3 DNA sequence: TGTGCCAGTAGTTCCGGGGAGGTGAACACTGAAGCTTTCTTT.